This passage covers 15 T cell receptor beta chains from one sample sequenced in a study of T-cell reconstitution after alpha-beta-depleted transplantation in children. Molecular barcoding with unique molecular identifiers was used for the TCRbeta library. Via MiXCR, TCRdb re-called the PCR reads, giving one row per CDR3 protein. The table lists 300,000 or so distinct CDR3 sequences, about a quarter of them singletons, with approximately 9.9% in the top ten. Sequenced here: PBMCs, mostly from graft donor cells, sampled 180 days after TCRalphabeta/CD19-depleted stem cell transplant. Every receptor here comes from a male patient between 5 and 17 years old who had a stem cell transplant for acute lymphoblastic leukemia, so the T cells may come from the graft donor.

Turning to this clonotype: The CDR3 ends on some other residue instead of the conserved phenylalanine or tryptophan, so this is likely a read error. CDR3 sequence reads: CASSGRRYNEQFL. CDR3 sequence (DNA): TGTGCCAGCAGCGGGCGCAGGTACAATGAGCAGTTCCTC. The chain has TRBV9 and TRBJ2-1; D is unresolved. V shed 3 bases and J shed 4 bases, with 8 bases lying between them. Germline V gene data show CDR1 as SGDLS and CDR2 as YYNGEE. The CDR3 totals 13 residues.

This chain uses TRBV13 with TRBJ2-7, with a tentative D call TRBD1 (5 bases). The CDR3 runs 13 residues. Deletions cut 8 bases from V and 0 bases from J, with 11 bases between. Germline V gene sequence: CDR1 PRHDT, CDR2 FYEKMQ (reference sequence). The CDR3 protein is CASGKGHSYEQYF. The CDR3 DNA sequence: TGTGCCAGCGGTAAGGGGCACTCCTACGAGCAGTACTTC.

The chain recombines TRBV6-5 with TRBJ1-6, with a weak D call TRBD1 (6 bases). Germline CDR1 reads MNHEY; CDR2 reads SVGAGI. V lost 5 bases and J lost 5, with 10 bases in between. This CDR3 has 14 amino acids. CDR3 sequence reads: CASSNRVDNSPLHF. The CDR3 region has the DNA TGTGCCAGCAGTAACAGGGTAGATAATTCACCCCTCCACTTT.

This clonotype has just a few counts. J is TRBJ2-3 and V is TRBV21-1; TRBD1 reflects the table's D call only, with no check against the DNA. TRBV21-1 is a documented pseudogene. This CDR3 region has 14 residues. This chain's CDR3 is CASPRDPYTDTQYF. DNA for the CDR3: TGTGCCAGCCCTCGGGACCCATACACAGATACGCAGTATTTT.

This clonotype turned up a few times. This chain uses TRBV4-1 with TRBJ1-2; D is unclear. The CDR3 has 16 residues. V was shortened by 1 base and J by 0 bases, with 12 bases between the two germline ends. Germline V gene sequence: CDR1 MGHRA, CDR2 YSYEKL. CDR3 sequence (DNA): TGCGCCAGCAGCCAAGTAGAGTTTGCAGCTAACTATGGCTACACCTTC. It specifies CASSQVEFAANYGYTF.

There are a few counts of this clonotype. This chain links TRBV7-2 with TRBJ1-3, with TRBD1 as a possible D gene (6 bases). The V gene's germline CDR1 is SGHTA and CDR2 FQGNSA. The V gene lost 6 bases and the J gene lost 3 bases, with 12 bases spanning the gap. The CDR3 contains 14 residues. For the CDR3, the DNA is TGTGCCAGCAGTTCAGGGGATCGTGGAAACACCATATATTTT. Translating it yields CASSSGDRGNTIYF.

This clonotype was seen only a few times. Here the CDR3 DNA reads TGTGCCAGCAGCATAGGACAGGGCGGCGGCACCGGGGAGCTGTTTTTT. It specifies CASSIGQGGGTGELFF. This chain joins TRBV7-3 and TRBJ2-2; 8 nucleotides line up with TRBD1. V lost 5 bases, J lost 4 bases, and 9 bases stayed unmatched. The CDR3 has 16 residues. Germline loops: CDR1 SGHTA, CDR2 FQGTGA.

The chain joins TRBV4-1 to TRBJ2-7; D tentatively fits TRBD1 or TRBD2 (5 bases each). Germline CDR1 MGHRA, CDR2 YSYEKL. Deletions cut 3 bases from V and 3 bases from J, with 15 bases between. CDR3 size: 15 residues. The CDR3 is CASSHGAGSYYEQYF. The CDR3 DNA reads as TGCGCCAGCAGCCACGGGGCAGGGAGCTACTACGAGCAGTACTTC.

The sample holds many counts of this clonotype. The rearrangement uses TRBV5-1 and TRBJ2-5; the D gene is possibly TRBD1 (5 bases). Trimming stripped 6 bases from V and 2 bases from J, with 11 bases between. Germline-derived CDR1 and CDR2 are SGHRS and YFSETQ. This CDR3 has 13 amino acids. The CDR3 region is CASKKGPQETQYF. Written as DNA, the CDR3 is TGCGCCAGCAAGAAGGGGCCACAAGAGACCCAGTACTTC.

The chain recombines TRBV5-1 with TRBJ2-3; a possible D gene is TRBD2 (7 bases). CDR3 length: 17 residues. Germline CDR1 and CDR2: SGHRS and YFSETQ. The V gene lost 5 bases and the J gene lost 0 bases, with 19 bases spanning the gap. The CDR3 reads CASRNGGGGYSTDTQYF. CDR3 nucleotides: TGCGCCAGCAGAAATGGGGGCGGGGGCTACAGCACAGATACGCAGTATTTT.

This clonotype showed up many times. CDR3 nucleotides: TGTGCCAGCAGCAGGGTTGACAATGAGCAGTTCTTC. Translation: CASSRVDNEQFF. V gene TRBV12-3 or TRBV12-4 combines with J gene TRBJ2-1, with a weak D call TRBD1 (5 bases). The length of the CDR3 is 12 residues. The V and J ends lost 6 bases and 5 bases respectively, with 8 bases between them.

This clonotype was seen a few times. The chain has TRBV7-2 and TRBJ2-5; D gene unclear. Germline lookup yields CDR1 SGHTA and CDR2 FQGNSA. With 5 bases removed from V and 5 bases from J, the gap between germline ends came to 6 bases. The CDR3 sequence is 11 residues long. The CDR3 coding sequence is TGTGCCAGCAGCCCCCATGAGACCCAGTACTTC. Translating gives CASSPHETQYF.

This clonotype was observed a few times. J is TRBJ2-1 and V is TRBV5-1; TRBD2 matches at 8 bases. This CDR3 has 15 residues. The V gene end was trimmed by 5 bases and the J gene end by 7 bases; junction bases not matched to a gene: 11. Germline assignment: CDR1 SGHRS and CDR2 YFSETQ. CDR3 DNA sequence: TGCGCCAGCAGTACCCCAAGCGGGAGAGTGAATGAGCAGTTCTTC. Amino acid sequence: CASSTPSGRVNEQFF.

The sample holds a few counts of this clonotype. This CDR3 is CASSLAAGGTREQYF. The CDR3 coding sequence is TGTGCCAGCAGCTTAGCCGCGGGAGGGACCCGCGAGCAGTACTTC. This sequence joins TRBV7-6 and TRBJ2-7; 9 bases map to TRBD2. The CDR3 runs to 15 residues. CDR1 is SGHVS, CDR2 FNYEAQ, per germline. V lost 0 bases, J lost 6 bases, and 6 bases stayed unmatched.

This clonotype was observed a handful of times. This chain uses TRBV20-1 with TRBJ2-2, with D unclear. CDR1 DFQATT and CDR2 SNEGSKA come from the germline V gene (reference sequence). The CDR3 runs to 14 residues. Trimming pared 4 bases from V and 3 bases from J, leaving 12 bases between. In DNA form, the CDR3 reads TGCAGTGCTAACCAGAGGCACCACACCGGGGAGCTGTTTTTT. Translating gives CSANQRHHTGELFF.